This T cell receptor (beta chain) was found in a study of vaccination and CD4 T cells after COVID-19. There are a few counts of this clonotype. Its matching antigen is unknown. Sequencing of cultured CD4+ T cell DNA used the Oncomine TCR Beta short-read assay. TCRdb reprocessed the PCR reads with MiXCR, giving one entry per CDR3 protein. The sample shows just over 14,000 distinct CDR3 sequences, 53% of them seen only once. Noted treatment: roughly 10-day PBMC culture with coronavirus spike peptide pools or control peptides (ViraFEST assay). The CDR3 is 13 amino acids. With 5 bases removed from V and 2 bases from J, the gap between germline ends came to 4 bases. The germline V gene encodes CDR1 MNHEY and CDR2 SMNVEV (reference sequence).

This TCR was recovered from a human donor who had recovered from COVID-19. V is TRBV27 and J is TRBJ2-6, with D hard to call. Sequenced: CD4+ T cells from blood, cultured in vitro. As DNA, the CDR3 is TGTGCCAGCAGTGCCCCTGGGGCCAACGTCCTGACTTTC. Translation gives CASSAPGANVLTF.